This TCR beta chain comes out of a study of blood T cell repertoires in COVID-19. Study overall: The United States, Italy and Spain provided the acute and convalescent COVID-19 samples. From T cells, B-cell-depleted T cells, or PBMCs came the material, which was cDNA or gDNA.

This clone was seen a single time. Original handling: From reference gene primer amplification, estimates of nucleated cell counts were derived. Libraries were prepared by immunoSEQ multiplex PCR; TCRdb keeps only in-frame clonotypes and omits some of them. For V, J and clone size, that table is used; D and trimming come from the DNA. The table records tens of thousands of clones, around 89% of them present only once. The germline gives CDR1 MNHEY, CDR2 SVGAGI. The CDR3 has 14 amino acids. Trimming stripped 8 bases from V and 4 bases from J, with 15 bases between. The sample was peripheral blood. The chain couples TRBV6-5 to TRBJ2-1; D may be TRBD2 (5 bases). The clonotype was recovered from a human donor in a cohort sampled during active COVID-19. CDR3 sequence: CASSDGTGYNEQFF. CDR3 DNA: TGTGCCAGCTCGGACGGAACGGGGTACAATGAGCAGTTCTTC.